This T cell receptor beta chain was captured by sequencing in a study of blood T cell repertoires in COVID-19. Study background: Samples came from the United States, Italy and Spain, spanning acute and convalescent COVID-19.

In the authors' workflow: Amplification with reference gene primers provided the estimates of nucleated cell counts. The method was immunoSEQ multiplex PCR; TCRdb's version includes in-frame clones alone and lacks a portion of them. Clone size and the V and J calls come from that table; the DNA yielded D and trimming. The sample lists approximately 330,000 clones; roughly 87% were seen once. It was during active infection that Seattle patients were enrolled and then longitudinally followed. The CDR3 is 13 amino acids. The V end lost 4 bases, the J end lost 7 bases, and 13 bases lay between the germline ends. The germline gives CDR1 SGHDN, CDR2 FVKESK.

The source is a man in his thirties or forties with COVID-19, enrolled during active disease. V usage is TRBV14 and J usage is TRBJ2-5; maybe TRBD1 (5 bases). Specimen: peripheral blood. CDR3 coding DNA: TGTGCCAGCAGCCTGGACATATCTGTGACCCAGTACTTC. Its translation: CASSLDISVTQYF.